This entry lists 17 T cell receptor beta chains sequenced from one sample in a study of blood T cell repertoires in COVID-19. Profiling relied on immunoSEQ multiplex PCR, and the TCRdb table lists in-frame clones only, not all of them. This sample has roughly 250,000 clones, with approximately 90% found just once. What was sequenced was peripheral blood. All receptors come from a man younger than 40 with acute or convalescent COVID-19.

This chain joins TRBV30 and TRBJ2-3, with D maybe TRBD1 (7 bases). The V gene lost 3 bases and the J gene lost 0 bases, with 10 bases spanning the gap. Germline-derived CDR1 and CDR2 are GTSNPN and SVGIG (reference sequence). This CDR3 has 14 amino acids. This chain's CDR3 is CAWSQGGSTDTQYF. CDR3 in DNA: TGTGCCTGGAGCCAGGGGGGAAGCACAGATACGCAGTATTTT. The variable domain in full, completed from reference TRBV30 and TRBJ2-3, reads SQTIHQWPATLVQPVGSPLSLECTVEGTSNPNLYWYRQAAGRGLQLLFYSVGIGQISSEVPQNLSASRPQDRQFILSSKKLLLSDSGFYLCAWSQGGSTDTQYFGPGTRLTVL.

The J gene is TRBJ1-3, the V gene TRBV28, with a possible D match to TRBD1 (6 bases). Trimming stripped 4 bases from V and 4 bases from J, with 14 bases between. The germline V gene encodes CDR1 MDHEN and CDR2 SYDVKM. The CDR3 consists of 15 residues. CDR3 sequence: CASSSMTGSGNTIYF. The CDR3 bases are TGTGCCAGCAGTTCCATGACAGGTTCAGGAAACACCATATATTTT. Full variable domain (rest looked up from reference TRBV28 and TRBJ1-3): DVKVTQSSRYLVKRTGEKVFLECVQDMDHENMFWYRQDPGLGLRLIYFSYDVKMKEKGDIPEGYSVSREKKERFSLILESASTNQTSMYLCASSSMTGSGNTIYFGEGSWLTVV.

This clone has a handful of counts. The rearrangement links TRBV5-4 to TRBJ1-1; D gene unclear. V was clipped by 4 bases and J by 1 base, with 8 bases between them. This CDR3 comprises 13 residues. Germline V gene sequence: CDR1 SGHNT, CDR2 YYREEE (reference sequence). DNA of the CDR3: TGTGCCAGCAGCGAGCGGAGGAACACTGAAGCTTTCTTT. It translates to CASSERRNTEAFF.

The rearrangement joins TRBV5-5 to TRBJ2-7; D ambiguous. V was cut by 4 bases and J by 2 bases, with 13 bases left in between. Germline V gene sequence: CDR1 SGHKS, CDR2 YYEKEE (reference sequence). The CDR3 consists of 14 residues. The CDR3 bases are TGTGCCAGCAGCCTCTCGTCGCAGGCCTACGAGCAGTACTTC. Residues: CASSLSSQAYEQYF.

In its sample, this clone was seen a few times. The chain joins TRBV5-8 to TRBJ1-3, with 8 bases matching TRBD1. There are 14 residues in the CDR3. CDR1 and CDR2 (germline): SGHTS, YDEGEE. With 4 bases clipped from V and 2 bases from J, the junction kept 2 bases outside the gene matches. The CDR3 nucleotides read TGTGCCAGCAGCCTGGACAGGGCTGGAAACACCATATATTTT. Residues: CASSLDRAGNTIYF.

The V gene is TRBV6-6, the J gene TRBJ2-1; possible D gene TRBD2, 6 bases. The V end lost 7 bases, the J end lost 7 bases, and 17 bases lay between the germline ends. CDR3 size: 14 residues. The germline V gene encodes CDR1 MNHNY and CDR2 SVGAGI (reference sequence). DNA for the CDR3: TGTGCCAGCACTCCCGAGGTTAGCGGAAATGAGCAGTTCTTC. It yields the protein CASTPEVSGNEQFF.

The chain recombines TRBV5-1 with TRBJ2-3, with a possible D match to TRBD2 (6 bases). CDR3 size: 14 residues. Trimming removed 7 bases at V and 2 bases at J, with 14 bases between. Germline loops: CDR1 SGHRS, CDR2 YFSETQ. CDR3 in DNA: TGCGCCAGCGGCCTAGCGAGTTCCACAGATACGCAGTATTTT. This translates into CASGLASSTDTQYF.

The chain is built from TRBV19 and TRBJ1-1; a possible D gene is TRBD1 (6 bases). Germline V CDR1 and CDR2: LNHDA, SQIVND (reference sequence). Trimming pared 3 bases from V and 4 bases from J, leaving 9 bases between. The CDR3 totals 13 residues. CDR3 sequence reads: CASSIRGFTEAFF. In nucleotides, the CDR3 is TGTGCCAGTAGTATCAGGGGATTCACTGAAGCTTTCTTT.

This chain uses TRBV18 with TRBJ2-7, with TRBD2 matching over 12 bases. Germline CDR1 KGHSH, CDR2 LQKENI. CDR3 length: 14 amino acids. The trim removed 4 bases at V and 6 bases at J, leaving 4 bases unmatched. The CDR3 spells CASSRTSGVPEQYF. The CDR3 DNA is TGTGCCAGCTCACGGACTAGCGGGGTCCCCGAGCAGTACTTC.

The chain joins TRBV30 to TRBJ1-2; possibly TRBD1 for D (5 bases). V lost 6 bases, J lost 1 base, and 15 bases lay in between. This CDR3 is built from 14 residues. Germline loops: CDR1 GTSNPN, CDR2 SVGIG (reference sequence). The CDR3 DNA reads TGTGCCTGTTTTTCCCCGGGACTTAACTATGGCTACACCTTC. Translated: CACFSPGLNYGYTF.

The table lists this clone with a count of one. J is TRBJ1-2 and V is TRBV11-2; D gene unclear. The germline V gene encodes CDR1 SGHAT and CDR2 FQNNGV. The CDR3 spans 12 residues. Between the trimmed V and J ends, which lost 5 bases and 4 bases, there was a span of 8 bases. CDR3 residues: CASSPDTYGYTF. As DNA, the CDR3 is TGTGCCAGCAGCCCAGATACCTATGGCTACACCTTC.

This clone appeared a single time. The rearrangement uses TRBV6-2 or TRBV6-3 and TRBJ2-7; no clear D gene. In germline, CDR1 is MNHEY, CDR2 SVGEGT. The CDR3 has 15 residues. Trimming took off 1 base at V and 1 base at J, with 11 bases between the two ends. Here the CDR3 reads CASSYWVMTSYEQYF. The CDR3 nucleotides read TGTGCCAGCAGTTACTGGGTGATGACTTCCTACGAGCAGTACTTC.

The chain has TRBV5-8 and TRBJ2-5, with 8 bases fitting TRBD2. Germline assignment: CDR1 SGHTS and CDR2 YDEGEE. The trim removed 6 bases at V and 6 bases at J, leaving 7 bases unmatched. The length of the CDR3 is 13 residues. The CDR3 is CASNTGGIQTQYF. DNA of the CDR3: TGTGCCAGCAACACGGGGGGGATACAGACCCAGTACTTC.

The V call is TRBV4-1, the J call TRBJ1-2; 7 bases are a match to TRBD1. The J segment lost 8 bases and the V segment lost 4 bases, leaving 13 bases of the junction unmatched. The CDR3 has 15 residues. CDR1 is MGHRA, CDR2 YSYEKL, per germline. The CDR3 DNA sequence: TGCGCCAGCAGCCTGGGACAGCCGGGGGTTGGGGGCTACACCTTC. This gives the protein CASSLGQPGVGGYTF.

The V call is TRBV6-5, the J call TRBJ2-5; 12 bases fit TRBD2. The CDR3 sequence is 14 residues long. Germline assignment: CDR1 MNHEY and CDR2 SVGAGI. The ends lost 6 bases at V and 3 bases at J; junction bases unmatched: 2. This CDR3 reads CASRPSGGEETQYF. In DNA, the CDR3 is TGTGCCAGCAGGCCTAGCGGGGGGGAAGAGACCCAGTACTTC.

This rearrangement joins TRBV5-1 to TRBJ1-1; TRBD1 matches at 9 bases. CDR1 and CDR2 (germline): SGHRS, YFSETQ. This CDR3 contains 15 residues. Unmatched junction bases numbered 6, after V lost 6 bases and J lost 0 bases. This chain's CDR3 is CASKGDRVLNTEAFF. The CDR3 DNA sequence: TGCGCCAGCAAGGGGGACAGGGTGCTGAACACTGAAGCTTTCTTT.

The CDR3 loop is CASSGFTRNTEAFF. In DNA, the CDR3 is TGTGCCAGCAGTGGTTTCACAAGGAACACTGAAGCTTTCTTT. The chain employs TRBV2 and TRBJ1-1, with D hard to call. The V end was cut by 4 bases, the J end by 1 base, with 10 bases between. This CDR3 region has 14 residues. Germline values: CDR1 SNHLY, CDR2 FYNNEI.